This TCR beta chain is drawn from a study of cytomegalovirus exposure and HLA in healthy donors. General study points: According to reports, the classifier identified cytomegalovirus status with high specificity and sensitivity. The TCR clusters that emerged in the first cohort tended, a later analysis found, to co-occur in the 110 or so validation repertoires. A list of around 160 TCR beta chains associated with cytomegalovirus was given.

The V segment lost 4 bases and the J segment 2 bases; nucleotides outside the gene matches: 7. Germline CDR1 SEHNR, CDR2 FQNEAQ (reference sequence). The CDR3 extends over 16 amino acids. Produced via immunoSEQ multiplex PCR; TCRdb's table is partial and in-frame only. The repertoire holds about 240,000 clones, with approximately 86% as singletons. Notes on this clone: Its antigen remains unknown.

The sequence came from a woman in her 30s in good health and CMV-seropositive. The chain employs TRBV7-9 and TRBJ2-2; TRBD2 matches at 7 bases. The sample was PBMCs. CDR3 sequence: CASSSWREINTGELFF. The CDR3, as DNA: TGTGCCAGCAGCTCATGGCGGGAGATTAACACCGGGGAGCTGTTTTTT.